Listed here are 12 T cell receptor beta chains from one sample, sequenced in a study of blood T cells in healthy people across ages. Primed by a sample-barcoded 5' primer and a J-beta primer mix, a second PCR proceeded for about 6 to 11 cycles. MiXCR was run by TCRdb on the 5' RACE reads, yielding one entry per CDR3 protein. The sample includes 710,000 or so distinct CDR3 sequences, about 30% of them seen just once. Material: blood. These TCRs come from a woman aged 80 or over in good health.

Turning to this clonotype: This may come from a read error, since a much larger clone is one base off. The chain recombines TRBV25-1 with TRBJ2-6; 8 bases match TRBD2. The CDR3 has 16 residues. Germline V gives CDR1 MGHDK, CDR2 SYGVNS. In DNA form, the CDR3 reads TGTGCCAGCAGTGAATCGGGGCGAGCGGGGGCCAACGTCCGGACTTTC. This encodes CASSESGRAGANVRTF.

Ten or more counts support this clonotype. V usage is TRBV24-1 and J usage is TRBJ2-1; 13 nucleotides match TRBD2. The CDR3 has 16 amino acids. With 1 base clipped from V and 8 bases from J, the junction kept 4 bases outside the gene matches. Germline assignment: CDR1 KGHDR and CDR2 SFDVKD. In nucleotides, the CDR3 is TGTGCCACCAGTGATTTTACTAGCGGGGGGGCCCATGAGCAGTTCTTC. Translated, it gives CATSDFTSGGAHEQFF.

This clonotype was observed a handful of times. This chain links TRBV12-3 or TRBV12-4 with TRBJ1-2; the D gene is possibly TRBD1 (5 bases). CDR3 length: 13 residues. Trimming cost V 3 bases and J 4 bases, with 9 bases left between them. CDR3 in DNA: TGTGCCAGCAGTTTTCAGGGAATCTATGGCTACACCTTC. Protein sequence: CASSFQGIYGYTF.

This clonotype was observed many times. A much larger clonotype is one base distant, so this may be a read error. The chain couples TRBV20-1 to TRBJ2-5, with 9 bases identical to TRBD2. This CDR3 spans 15 amino acids. In germline, CDR1 is DFQATT, CDR2 SNEGSKA (reference sequence). Trimming at V came to 4 bases and at J to 11 bases, leaving 17 bases not matched to a gene. This CDR3 reads CSAIRGGALSNEQYF. CDR3 DNA: TGCAGTGCTATCCGCGGGGGGGCCTTGAGCAATGAGCAGTACTTC.

Many counts were recorded for this clonotype. This chain uses TRBV6-2 or TRBV6-3 with TRBJ2-3; D possibly uses TRBD1 or TRBD2 (5 bases each). The germline CDR1 and CDR2 sequences are MNHEY and SVGEGT. The ends were cut back, 5 bases at V and 4 bases at J, with 16 bases in the middle. The CDR3 contains 15 residues. CDR3 residues: CASSPEFGAADTQYF. CDR3 bases: TGTGCCAGCAGTCCTGAGTTCGGGGCGGCAGATACGCAGTATTTT.

This clonotype was recorded at least ten times. The V gene is TRBV20-1, the J gene TRBJ1-2; D is unclear. Trimming took off 4 bases at V and 7 bases at J, with 16 bases between the two ends. There are 13 residues in the CDR3. The germline CDR1 and CDR2 sequences are DFQATT and SNEGSKA (reference sequence). The CDR3 DNA follows: TGCAGTGCTACCCTACAACCAACGGGTGGCTACACCTTC. This encodes CSATLQPTGGYTF.

This clonotype has ten or more counts. The rearrangement links TRBV7-2 to TRBJ2-7; 15 positions agree with TRBD2. In germline, CDR1 is SGHTA, CDR2 FQGNSA. Germline trimming cut 0 bases from V and 3 bases from J; bases unmatched to any gene: 0. There are 16 residues in the CDR3. For the CDR3, the DNA is TGTGCCAGCAGCTTAGCGGGACTAGCGGGGGGCTACGAGCAGTACTTC. Residues: CASSLAGLAGGYEQYF.

This chain links TRBV20-1 with TRBJ1-5; TRBD1 matches at 8 bases. The trim removed 5 bases at V and 5 bases at J, leaving 8 bases unmatched. The CDR3 runs 14 residues. Germline CDR1 and CDR2: DFQATT and SNEGSKA (reference sequence). This CDR3 reads CSAGGGRGHQPQHF. The CDR3 nucleotides read TGCAGTGCTGGAGGGGGCAGGGGGCATCAGCCCCAGCATTTT.

This clonotype was seen many times. V usage is TRBV9 and J usage is TRBJ1-5; 7 bases line up with TRBD1. Germline V gene sequence: CDR1 SGDLS, CDR2 YYNGEE. The CDR3 is made up of 15 amino acids. With 4 bases clipped from V and 3 bases from J, the junction kept 7 bases outside the gene matches. The CDR3 loop is CASSKMGQFNQPQHF. The CDR3 nucleotides read TGTGCCAGCAGCAAGATGGGACAGTTCAATCAGCCCCAGCATTTT.

This clonotype has a handful of counts. The CDR3 region has the DNA TGTGCCAGCAGTGAAAGGTCAGGGATGAATCAGCCCCAGCATTTT. Residues: CASSERSGMNQPQHF. V is TRBV6-1 and J is TRBJ1-5, with D perhaps TRBD1 (5 bases). CDR3 length equals 15 residues. Trimming cost V 2 bases and J 4 bases, with 12 bases left between them. Germline CDR1 is MNHNS and CDR2 is SASEGT.

The count of this clonotype is one. The junction departs from germline at one end; a sequencing error may be responsible. J is TRBJ2-1 and V is TRBV24-1; 10 bases line up with TRBD1. In germline, CDR1 is KGHDR, CDR2 SFDVKD. This CDR3 is 16 amino acids long. The CDR3 here is CATSDSTGGKRNEQFF. DNA for the CDR3: TGTGCTACCAGTGATTCGACAGGGGGCAAGAGAAATGAGCAGTTCTTC.

Here the CDR3 reads CSARQNTYNEQFF. The CDR3 DNA reads TGCAGTGCTAGACAAAACACCTACAATGAGCAGTTCTTC. The chain has TRBV20-1 and TRBJ2-1, with no clear D. The CDR3 contains 13 residues. Germline CDR1 is DFQATT and CDR2 is SNEGSKA (reference sequence). With 2 bases removed from V and 2 bases from J, the gap between germline ends came to 7 bases.